This TCR beta chain comes out of a study of beta chain features in type 1 diabetes. Germline CDR1 reads LGHNA; CDR2 reads YSLEER. The V gene end was trimmed by 2 bases and the J gene end by 1 base; junction bases not matched to a gene: 4. CDR3 size: 16 residues. Only one heparinised blood draw was taken per donor, and its volume averaged roughly 120 mL. As every portion of the isolated RNA was reverse transcribed, the sequencing read expressed TCRB transcripts. Naive, central memory and regulatory T cell samples came to a mean of roughly 4 million reads. Repertoires were generated with immunoSEQ multiplex PCR, while TCRdb's copy carries only in-frame clones and drops some. The table records 350,000 to 450,000 clones, 14% of them present only once.

The V gene is TRBV4-3, the J gene TRBJ2-2; TRBD1 aligns across 7 bases. The source is a man between 25 and 39 years old in good health. Sequences were obtained from naive CD4+ T cells from blood. The CDR3 spells CASSQMTGKNTGELFF. The CDR3 bases are TGCGCCAGCAGCCAAATGACAGGGAAGAACACCGGGGAGCTGTTTTTT.